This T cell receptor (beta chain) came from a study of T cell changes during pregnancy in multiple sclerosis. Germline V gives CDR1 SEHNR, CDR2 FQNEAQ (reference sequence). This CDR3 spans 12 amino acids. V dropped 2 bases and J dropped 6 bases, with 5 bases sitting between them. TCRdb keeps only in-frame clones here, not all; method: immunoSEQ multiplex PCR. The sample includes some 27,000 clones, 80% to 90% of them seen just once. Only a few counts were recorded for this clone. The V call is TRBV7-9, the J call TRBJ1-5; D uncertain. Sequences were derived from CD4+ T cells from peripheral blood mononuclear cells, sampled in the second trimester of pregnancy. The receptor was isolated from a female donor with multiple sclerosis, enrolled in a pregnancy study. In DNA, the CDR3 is TGTGCCAGCAGCTTATGGAGTCAGCCCCAGCATTTT. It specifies CASSLWSQPQHF.